This T cell receptor (beta chain) was observed in a study of cytotoxic CD8 clonotypes in ibrutinib-treated CLL. Produced via immunoSEQ multiplex PCR; TCRdb's table is partial and in-frame only. The table lists more than 110,000 clones, over 75% of them singletons. General study results and limits: Clonality went up at ibrutinib response and then declined back toward baseline at progression.

Regarding this clone: No antigen is known for it.

Germline lookup yields CDR1 SGHVS and CDR2 FNYEAQ. Trimming shortened V by 1 base and J by 0 bases, and 6 bases separated the two germline ends. CDR3 size: 14 residues. The receptor was derived from a human donor with chronic lymphocytic leukemia. The gene calls are TRBV7-6 and TRBJ1-1; D not resolved. Specimen: PBMCs, collected after 36 months of ibrutinib treatment. The chain's CDR3 is CASSLDRMNTEAFF. CDR3 coding DNA: TGTGCCAGCAGCTTAGACAGAATGAACACTGAAGCTTTCTTT.